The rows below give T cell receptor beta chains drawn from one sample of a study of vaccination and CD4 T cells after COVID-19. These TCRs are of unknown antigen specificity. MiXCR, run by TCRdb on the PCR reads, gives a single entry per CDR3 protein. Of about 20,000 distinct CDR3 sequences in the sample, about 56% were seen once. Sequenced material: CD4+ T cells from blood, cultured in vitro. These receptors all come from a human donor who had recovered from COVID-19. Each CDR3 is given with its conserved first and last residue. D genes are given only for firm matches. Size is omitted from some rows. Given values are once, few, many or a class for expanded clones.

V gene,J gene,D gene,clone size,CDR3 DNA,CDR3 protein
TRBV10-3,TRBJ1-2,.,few,TGTGCCATCAGTGAGTCCTCGGGACTGTCAGGAGGCTACACCTTC,CAISESSGLSGGYTF
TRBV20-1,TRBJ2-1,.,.,TGCAGTGCCCTACCGGCCGATGAGCAGTTCTTC,CSALPADEQFF
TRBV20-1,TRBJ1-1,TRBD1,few,TGCAGTGCTAGAGATTCAGGGGGCAACACTGAAGCTTTCTTT,CSARDSGGNTEAFF
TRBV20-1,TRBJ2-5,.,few,TGCAGTGCTAGAGAGGACCTAAAAAGACAAGAGACCCAGTACTTC,CSAREDLKRQETQYF
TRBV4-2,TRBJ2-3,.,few,TGTGCCAGCAGCCCCCCCGGTGACCCAACAGATACGCAGTATTTT,CASSPPGDPTDTQYF
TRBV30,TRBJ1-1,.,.,TGTGCCTGGAGTAAACAGGGGAACACTGAAGCTTTCTTT,CAWSKQGNTEAFF
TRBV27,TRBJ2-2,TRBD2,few,TGTGCCAGCAGTCCCGGACTAGCGGGAGGGCCTATGACCGGGGAGCTGTTTTTT,CASSPGLAGGPMTGELFF
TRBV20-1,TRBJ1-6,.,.,TGCAGTGCTAGAGATCTAGGATCACCCCTCCACTTT,CSARDLGSPLHF
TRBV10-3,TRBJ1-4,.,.,TGTGCCATCATCGTCCCATCACGACAGGAGGAAAAACTGTTTTTT,CAIIVPSRQEEKLFF
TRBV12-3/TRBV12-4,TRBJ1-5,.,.,TGTGCCAGCAGTTTTGCCGAAAATCAGCCCCAGCATTTT,CASSFAENQPQHF
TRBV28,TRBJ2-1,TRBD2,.,TGTGCCAGCAGGTCTCTGGGACTAGCGGGGGCAGAGCAGTTCTTC,CASRSLGLAGAEQFF
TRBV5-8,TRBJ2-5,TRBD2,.,TGTGCCAGCACTTATAGACTAGCGGACTTCGGGGAGACCCAGTACTTC,CASTYRLADFGETQYF
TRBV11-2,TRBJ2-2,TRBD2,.,TGTGCCAGCAGCCAAGGACTAGCGGGGGGGAACACCGGGGAGCTGTTTTTT,CASSQGLAGGNTGELFF
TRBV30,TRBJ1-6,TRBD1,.,TGTGCCTGGAGTCCACAGACAGGGAATTCACCCCTCCACTTT,CAWSPQTGNSPLHF
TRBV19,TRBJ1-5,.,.,TGTGCCAGTAGTGGCCGGGGGGCTAGTCAGCCCCAGCATTTT,CASSGRGASQPQHF
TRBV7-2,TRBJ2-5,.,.,TGTGCCAGCAGCTTAAGACGGAACCAAGAGACCCAGTACTTC,CASSLRRNQETQYF
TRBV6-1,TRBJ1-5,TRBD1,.,TGTGCCAGCAGGCGGACAGGGGAGGGGAATCAGCCCCAGCATTTT,CASRRTGEGNQPQHF
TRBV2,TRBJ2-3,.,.,TGTGCCAGCAGTGTTTCAACAGATACGCAGTATTTT,CASSVSTDTQYF
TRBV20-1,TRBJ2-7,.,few,TGCAGTGCTAGTAAAGCGGGAGTGGACAGGGACGAGCAGTACTTC,CSASKAGVDRDEQYF
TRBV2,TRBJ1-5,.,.,TGTGCCAGCAGTGAGGACAGCCAGAATCAGCCCCAGCATTTT,CASSEDSQNQPQHF
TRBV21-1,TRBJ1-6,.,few,TGTGCCAGCAAATTTGGTTCACCCCTCCACTTT,CASKFGSPLHF
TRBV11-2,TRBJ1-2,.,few,TGTGCCAGCAGCCCAACACGGGACCCATATGGCTACACCTTC,CASSPTRDPYGYTF
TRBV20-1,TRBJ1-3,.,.,TGCAGTGCTAGAGATTCCGGCAGGGCCGGAAACACCATATATTTT,CSARDSGRAGNTIYF
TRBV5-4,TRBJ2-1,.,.,TGTGCCAGCAGCTTGAGGATCAGGACCTTAAACTACAATGAGCAGTTCTTC,CASSLRIRTLNYNEQFF
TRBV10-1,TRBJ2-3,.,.,TGCGCCAGCAGTGAGTCGGGTTACCAGGATACGCAGTATTTT,CASSESGYQDTQYF
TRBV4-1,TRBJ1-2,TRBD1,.,TGCGCCAGCAGCCAAGGAAGGACAGGGGAAAGCTATGGCTACACCTTC,CASSQGRTGESYGYTF
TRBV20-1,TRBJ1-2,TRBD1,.,TGCAGTGCTAGAGAAGGCAAGGGGGCGGATGGCTACACCTTC,CSAREGKGADGYTF
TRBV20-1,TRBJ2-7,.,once,TGCAGTGCTGCGACAGGAGGGACCTACGAGCAGTACTTC,CSAATGGTYEQYF
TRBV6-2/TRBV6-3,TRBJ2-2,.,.,TGTGCCAGCAGTTATAGGCCCCCGAAGGCCGGGGAGCTGTTTTTT,CASSYRPPKAGELFF
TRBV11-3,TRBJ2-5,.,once,TGTGCCAGCAGCTTCGACCTCGCAGAGACCCAGTACTTC,CASSFDLAETQYF
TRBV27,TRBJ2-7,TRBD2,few,TGTGCCAGCAGTCCTACAGCGGGAGACTTAAGGGAGCAGTACTTC,CASSPTAGDLREQYF
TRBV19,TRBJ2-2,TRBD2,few,TGTGCCAGTAGCTCTCCCGGGACTAGCGGGAGTCCGGTCGGGGAGCTGTTTTTT,CASSSPGTSGSPVGELFF
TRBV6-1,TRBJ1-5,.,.,TGTGCCAGCAGTGAAGCTGCGGGGTTGGATCAGCCCCAGCATTTT,CASSEAAGLDQPQHF
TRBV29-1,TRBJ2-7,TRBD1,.,TGCAGCGTTGGAAGACAGGGGAGGTATTACGAGCAGTACTTC,CSVGRQGRYYEQYF
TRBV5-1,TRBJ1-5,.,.,TGCGCCAGCAGCTTGGCTGGGAACAGCAATCAGCCCCAGCATTTT,CASSLAGNSNQPQHF
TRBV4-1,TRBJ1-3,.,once,TGCGCCAGCACCCCACCCGGGGCTGGAAACACCATATATTTT,CASTPPGAGNTIYF
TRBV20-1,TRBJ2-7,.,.,TGCAGAACTACCCCAAACTCCTACGAGCAGTACTTC,CRTTPNSYEQYF
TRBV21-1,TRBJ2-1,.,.,TGTGCCAGCAGCAACCGGGACAGGCTAAACGGTGAGCAGTTCTTC,CASSNRDRLNGEQFF
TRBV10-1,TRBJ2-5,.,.,TGCGCCACCTCCGAAGGTCTCCAAGAGACCCAGTACTTC,CATSEGLQETQYF
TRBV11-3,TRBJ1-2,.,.,TGTGCCAGCAGCTTAGGGGGTAACTATGGCTACACCTTC,CASSLGGNYGYTF
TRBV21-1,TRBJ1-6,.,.,TGTGCCAGCAGCAAAGCGGCGCAGGACGATAATTCACCCCTCCACTTT,CASSKAAQDDNSPLHF
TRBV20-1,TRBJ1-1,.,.,TGCAGTGCTAGAGATAGGCGGGACACTGAAGCTTTCTTT,CSARDRRDTEAFF
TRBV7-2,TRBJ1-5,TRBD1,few,TGTGCCAGCAGCTTGGCAGGGGGATCCAATCAGCCCCAGCATTTT,CASSLAGGSNQPQHF
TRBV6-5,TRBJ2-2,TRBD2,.,TGTGCCAGCAGTTCCCCCGGGGGAGGGGCGGGCACCGGGGAGCTGTTTTTT,CASSSPGGGAGTGELFF
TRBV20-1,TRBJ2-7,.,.,TGCAGTGCTAGTGTGGGCCACGAGCAGTACTTC,CSASVGHEQYF
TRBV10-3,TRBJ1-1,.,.,TGTGCCATCAGCGAGGATACTGAAGCTTTCTTT,CAISEDTEAFF
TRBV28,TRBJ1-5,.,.,TGTGCCAGCAGTTTAAGAGGGACCAATCAGCCCCAGCATTTT,CASSLRGTNQPQHF
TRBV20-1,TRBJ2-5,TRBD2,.,TGCAGTGCTAGAACTAGCGGGAGGGCCCCCGAGACCCAGTACTTC,CSARTSGRAPETQYF
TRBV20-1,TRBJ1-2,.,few,TGCAGTGCTATAACCCCAGGGTTCTATGGCTACACCTTC,CSAITPGFYGYTF
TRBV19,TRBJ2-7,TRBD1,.,TGTGCCAGTAGTCACCAGGGGGTCGAGCAGTACTTC,CASSHQGVEQYF
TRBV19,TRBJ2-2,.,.,TGTGCCAGTAACGACATTAGCGGGGAGCTGTTTTTT,CASNDISGELFF
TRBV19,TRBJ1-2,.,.,TGTGCCAGTAGTATTAGGGATGCTTTAAGGTTTGGCTACACCTTC,CASSIRDALRFGYTF